The clone carrying this T cell receptor (beta chain) was detected ten times or more. Its cognate antigen is unknown. 5'RACE template switching added a universal primer site and UMIs to TCR cDNA. Via MiXCR, TCRdb re-called the 5' RACE reads, giving one row per CDR3 protein. Of some 350,000 distinct CDR3 sequences listed, approximately 6% were seen once; the top ten hold approximately 15%. The data derive from a study of T cells after yellow fever vaccination. V was pared by 6 bases and J by 7 bases, with 22 bases between. This CDR3 is built from 16 residues. Study-wide results and limits: Within FACS-sorted repertoires, abundant clonotypes contaminating from the bulk population could be present.

Sequencing was performed on PBMCs, taken 5 days after the yellow fever booster vaccination. The chain joins TRBV12-3 or TRBV12-4 to TRBJ2-1; D tentatively fits TRBD1 or TRBD2 (5 bases each). This clonotype was sampled from a man aged 25 to 40 who received the YFV17D yellow fever vaccine. CDR3 sequence: CASSSPLGGIWNEQFF. DNA for the CDR3: TGTGCCAGCAGCTCTCCTCTTGGGGGAATTTGGAATGAGCAGTTCTTC.